These 32 T cell receptor beta chains came from one sample sequenced in a study of blood T cell repertoires in COVID-19. Sequencing was performed with immunoSEQ multiplex PCR; in TCRdb, only in-frame clones are kept and a portion is missing. The sample carries under 75,000 clones, around nine tenths recorded once. The sample consisted of peripheral blood. The source of these receptors is a human donor in a cohort sampled during active COVID-19.

This rearrangement joins TRBV5-1 to TRBJ2-7; D unresolved. The CDR3 is 16 amino acids. Per the germline V gene, CDR1 is SGHRS and CDR2 is YFSETQ. The V gene lost 7 bases and the J gene lost 5 bases, with 25 bases spanning the gap. The CDR3 DNA follows: TGCGCCAGCGCCGCTCTCCTATCGGTCCTCCAGGACGAGCAGTACTTC. Translating it yields CASAALLSVLQDEQYF.

This rearrangement joins TRBV7-2 to TRBJ2-7, with D perhaps TRBD2 (5 bases). Between the trimmed V and J ends, which lost 3 bases and 0 bases, there was a span of 12 bases. This CDR3 has 15 amino acids. Germline V gene sequence: CDR1 SGHTA, CDR2 FQGNSA. The CDR3 region has the DNA TGTGCCAGCAGCTTGAGCGGAGTGAGCTCCTACGAGCAGTACTTC. The encoded protein is CASSLSGVSSYEQYF. Together with reference TRBV7-2 and TRBJ2-7, the CDR3 gives the full variable domain: GAGVSQSPSNKVTEKGKDVELRCDPISGHTALYWYRQSLGQGLEFLIYFQGNSAPDKSGLPSDRFSAERTGGSVSTLTIQRTQQEDSAVYLCASSLSGVSSYEQYFGPGTRLTVT.

The chain has TRBV30 and TRBJ1-1; D perhaps matches TRBD1 (5 bases). This CDR3 has 13 residues. V was pared by 4 bases and J by 0 bases, with 9 bases between. CDR1 and CDR2 (germline): GTSNPN, SVGIG (reference sequence). CDR3 sequence (DNA): TGTGCCTGGAACAGGAAGGTGAACACTGAAGCTTTCTTT. Protein sequence: CAWNRKVNTEAFF.

J is TRBJ1-5 and V is TRBV6-1; 8 positions match TRBD1. CDR1 and CDR2 (germline): MNHNS, SASEGT. The CDR3 covers 17 residues. The V segment lost 0 bases and the J segment 6 bases; nucleotides outside the gene matches: 10. CDR3 sequence reads: CASSEARDPGGSQPQHF. In DNA form, the CDR3 reads TGTGCCAGCAGTGAAGCGCGGGACCCAGGGGGCAGTCAGCCCCAGCATTTT.

The chain carries TRBV7-9 and TRBJ2-5; no clear D. CDR1 is SEHNR, CDR2 FQNEAQ, per germline (reference sequence). V lost 5 bases and J lost 5, with 12 bases in between. The CDR3 extends over 13 amino acids. Here the CDR3 reads CASSPNGRETQYF. The CDR3 bases are TGTGCCAGCAGCCCTAACGGCAGGGAGACCCAGTACTTC.

The V and J genes are TRBV12-3 or TRBV12-4 and TRBJ1-5; tentative D call: TRBD1 (5 bases). The V and J ends lost 7 bases and 9 bases respectively, with 16 bases between them. The CDR3 totals 13 residues. CDR3 loop: CASTPQGLLPQHF. For the CDR3, the DNA is TGTGCCAGCACCCCCCAGGGCCTTTTGCCCCAGCATTTT.

This chain joins TRBV18 and TRBJ2-3; 12 bases are a match to TRBD2. Unmatched junction bases numbered 0, after V lost 5 bases and J lost 3 bases. Per germline, CDR1 KGHSH and CDR2 LQKENI. The CDR3 is 14 residues long. This chain's CDR3 is CASSTSGGTDTQYF. The CDR3 DNA follows: TGTGCCAGCTCAACTAGCGGGGGGACAGATACGCAGTATTTT.

This sequence joins TRBV5-1 and TRBJ2-2, with a tentative D call TRBD2 (5 bases). The CDR3 runs to 15 residues. The V end was cut by 0 bases, the J end by 4 bases, with 10 bases between. The germline CDR1 and CDR2 sequences are SGHRS and YFSETQ. The CDR3 nucleotides read TGCGCCAGCAGCTTGGAAGGTGCGGGCACCGGGGAGCTGTTTTTT. It codes for CASSLEGAGTGELFF.

The V gene is TRBV18, the J gene TRBJ2-1; tentatively, D is TRBD1 (6 bases). Trimming shortened V by 3 bases and J by 1 base, and 13 bases separated the two germline ends. The CDR3 spans 16 residues. The germline gives CDR1 KGHSH, CDR2 LQKENI. The chain's CDR3 is CASSPGSQGSYNEQFF. The CDR3 DNA reads as TGTGCCAGCTCACCTGGGTCACAGGGATCCTACAATGAGCAGTTCTTC.

V and J are TRBV28 and TRBJ1-2, with no clear D. The V end was cut by 4 bases, the J end by 8 bases, with 8 bases between. The length of the CDR3 is 11 residues. Germline-derived CDR1 and CDR2 are MDHEN and SYDVKM. The CDR3 region is CASSSDSGYTF. The DNA of the CDR3 is TGTGCCAGCAGTTCCGACTCGGGCTACACCTTC.

This chain uses TRBV12-3 or TRBV12-4 with TRBJ2-3; D not resolved. V gave up 6 bases and J gave up 3 bases, with 10 bases separating them. This CDR3 contains 13 residues. In DNA, the CDR3 is TGTGCCAGCAGGCCATTAGTGACAGATACGCAGTATTTT. Protein: CASRPLVTDTQYF.

The chain couples TRBV9 to TRBJ2-5; TRBD2 is a possible D gene (6 bases). Trimming took 4 bases from V and 1 from J, leaving 17 bases between them. Germline CDR1 and CDR2: SGDLS and YYNGEE. There are 16 residues in the CDR3. The CDR3 DNA sequence: TGTGCCAGCAGCCGGGCAACGGGGAGGACCCAAGAGACCCAGTACTTC. This gives the protein CASSRATGRTQETQYF.

V is TRBV5-1 and J is TRBJ2-3; 10 bases line up with TRBD2. Per the germline V gene, CDR1 is SGHRS and CDR2 is YFSETQ. The CDR3 has 17 residues. V was pared by 0 bases and J by 3 bases, with 7 bases of the junction left unmatched. The CDR3 reads CASSLGLAGVRTDTQYF. The CDR3, as DNA: TGCGCCAGCAGCTTGGGGCTAGCGGGAGTCCGTACAGATACGCAGTATTTT.

Here the CDR3 DNA reads TGTGCCAGCAGCGCCCGGACTAGCGGCTACGAGCAGTACTTC. It is translated as CASSARTSGYEQYF. V is TRBV5-4 and J is TRBJ2-7; TRBD2 matches at 10 bases. Trimming at V came to 4 bases and at J to 3 bases, leaving 4 bases not matched to a gene. The CDR3 runs 14 residues. Germline V lookup: CDR1 SGHNT, CDR2 YYREEE (reference sequence).

This clone was found a few times. The rearrangement joins TRBV10-1 to TRBJ2-5, with TRBD1 matching over 7 bases. Trimming cost V 5 bases and J 4 bases; bases outside gene matches: 4. The CDR3 length is 13 residues. The germline CDR1 and CDR2 sequences are WNHNN and SYGVQD (reference sequence). The DNA for the CDR3 is TGCGCCAGCAGTACAGGGGCCGGAGAGACCCAGTACTTC. This translates into CASSTGAGETQYF.

The chain employs TRBV19 and TRBJ1-2; D call uncertain. In germline, CDR1 is LNHDA, CDR2 SQIVND (reference sequence). The CDR3 contains 13 residues. The V end was cut by 5 bases, the J end by 3 bases, with 10 bases between. CDR3 nucleotide sequence: TGTGCCAGTAGTGCCAGGTCCGACTATGGCTACACCTTC. Translating it yields CASSARSDYGYTF.

The chain carries TRBV13 and TRBJ2-3; 8 nucleotides agree with TRBD2. The V segment lost 1 base and the J segment 4 bases; nucleotides outside the gene matches: 7. The CDR3 spans 16 residues. Germline CDR1 and CDR2: PRHDT and FYEKMQ (reference sequence). The CDR3 loop is CASSLVRLASADTQYF. CDR3 in DNA: TGTGCCAGCAGCTTAGTACGACTAGCGAGTGCAGATACGCAGTATTTT.

This clone showed up just once. The chain uses TRBV10-3 and TRBJ1-6; TRBD1 might be the D (5 bases). Trimming took 6 bases from V and 9 from J, leaving 27 bases between them. The germline V gene has CDR1 ENHRY and CDR2 SYGVKD. CDR3 length equals 18 residues. CDR3 in amino acids: CAISGGDPSGPFFSPLHF. CDR3 bases: TGTGCCATCAGCGGGGGGGATCCTTCCGGGCCCTTCTTTTCACCCCTCCACTTT.

The chain couples TRBV29-1 to TRBJ1-3, with 8 nucleotides matching TRBD1. J was trimmed by 2 bases and V by 7 bases; bases with no gene match: 4. Per germline, CDR1 SQVTM and CDR2 ANQGSEA. There are 13 residues in the CDR3. CDR3 coding DNA: TGCAGCGGGACAGGGAGAACTGGAAACACCATATATTTT. The encoded protein is CSGTGRTGNTIYF. The full variable domain, completed using reference TRBV29-1 and TRBJ1-3, is SAVISQKPSRDICQRGTSLTIQCQVDSQVTMMFWYRQQPGQSLTLIATANQGSEATYESGFVIDKFPISRPNLTFSTLTVSNMSPEDSSIYLCSGTGRTGNTIYFGEGSWLTVV.

The chain links TRBV24-1 to TRBJ2-1; 7 nucleotides agree with TRBD1. J was trimmed by 0 bases and V by 3 bases; bases with no gene match: 4. The CDR3 has 16 amino acids. The V gene's germline CDR1 is KGHDR and CDR2 SFDVKD. CDR3 bases: TGTGCCACCAGTGATGGGACAGCAAGCTCCTACAATGAGCAGTTCTTC. It translates to CATSDGTASSYNEQFF.

The chain joins TRBV11-2 to TRBJ2-1; TRBD1 agrees at 11 bases. Germline V lookup: CDR1 SGHAT, CDR2 FQNNGV. J lost 7 bases, V lost 5 bases, and 4 bases had no gene match. The CDR3 is 14 residues long. In nucleotides, the CDR3 is TGTGCCAGCAGCCGGGGGACAGGGGGGAATGAGCAGTTCTTC. It translates to CASSRGTGGNEQFF.

There are a few counts of this clone. The chain recombines TRBV28 with TRBJ2-1, with D perhaps TRBD2 (6 bases). Trimming stripped 1 base from V and 4 bases from J, with 8 bases between. This CDR3 spans 14 amino acids. Germline values: CDR1 MDHEN, CDR2 SYDVKM. The CDR3: CASSLLSGYNEQFF. The CDR3, as DNA: TGTGCCAGCAGTTTATTGAGCGGGTACAATGAGCAGTTCTTC.

The rearrangement uses TRBV5-1 and TRBJ2-7; 11 bases map to TRBD1. CDR1 and CDR2 from the germline V gene are SGHRS and YFSETQ. The CDR3 covers 15 residues. Losses at the gene ends were 4 bases for V and 5 bases for J; bases not matched to a gene: 8. CDR3: CASSGPGQGGNEQYF. CDR3 DNA: TGCGCCAGCAGCGGTCCGGGACAGGGGGGGAACGAGCAGTACTTC.

The chain recombines TRBV5-5 with TRBJ2-7; D unclear. CDR3 length equals 16 residues. Germline-derived CDR1 and CDR2 are SGHKS and YYEKEE (reference sequence). Trimming removed 1 base from V and 5 bases from J, with 19 bases in between. The CDR3 coding sequence is TGTGCCAGCAGCTTGATGGCGGAGCTCAAGCACAACGAGCAGTACTTC. Translated, it gives CASSLMAELKHNEQYF. The complete variable domain, with remaining parts taken from reference TRBV5-5 and TRBJ2-7, reads DAGVTQSPTHLIKTRGQQVTLRCSPISGHKSVSWYQQVLGQGPQFIFQYYEKEERGRGNFPDRFSARQFPNYSSELNVNALLLGDSALYLCASSLMAELKHNEQYFGPGTRLTVT.

The chain employs TRBV28 and TRBJ2-7; D is possibly TRBD2 (6 bases). CDR1 and CDR2 (germline): MDHEN, SYDVKM. The CDR3 is made up of 15 amino acids. V was cut by 5 bases and J by 1 base, with 15 bases left in between. CDR3 residues: CASSAPGGLSYEQYF. For the CDR3, the DNA is TGTGCCAGCAGTGCCCCCGGGGGTCTTTCCTACGAGCAGTACTTC.

J is TRBJ1-5 and V is TRBV6-5, with TRBD1 as a possible D gene (5 bases). Trimming pared 7 bases from V and 2 bases from J, leaving 15 bases between. Germline V lookup: CDR1 MNHEY, CDR2 SVGAGI. The CDR3 totals 15 residues. The CDR3 DNA reads as TGTGCCAGCAACGAGGACGGAGGGGGCAATCAGCCCCAGCATTTT. Translation: CASNEDGGGNQPQHF.

This chain links TRBV6-2 or TRBV6-3 with TRBJ2-7; 12 bases fit TRBD1. V shed 4 bases and J 6 bases; nucleotides not matched to a gene: 10. The CDR3 totals 16 residues. CDR1 and CDR2 from the germline V gene are MNHEY and SVGEGT. The CDR3 region has the DNA TGTGCCAGCAGTTGCCCTCCGGGACAGGGGGCTTGCGAGCAGTACTTC. This encodes CASSCPPGQGACEQYF.

The chain carries TRBV18 and TRBJ2-1, with D perhaps matching TRBD2 (5 bases). This CDR3 has 14 amino acids. The V gene's germline CDR1 is KGHSH and CDR2 LQKENI. V lost 6 bases to trimming and J lost 7 bases, with 16 bases between them. The CDR3 nucleotides read TGTGCCAGCTCTCCTTCCGGACTGGAGAATGAGCAGTTCTTC. Translation: CASSPSGLENEQFF. Looking up the rest from reference TRBV18 and TRBJ2-1 gives the full variable domain: NAGVMQNPRHLVRRRGQEARLRCSPMKGHSHVYWYRQLPEEGLKFMVYLQKENIIDESGMPKERFSAEFPKEGPSILRIQQVVRGDSAAYFCASSPSGLENEQFFGPGTRLTVL.

The V call is TRBV3-1 (or the pseudogene TRBV3-2), the J call TRBJ1-3; 8 bases match TRBD1. The germline V gene encodes CDR1 LGHDT and CDR2 YNNKEL (reference sequence). This CDR3 has 15 amino acids. V dropped 4 bases and J dropped 4; count of bases not matched to a gene: 6. The CDR3 bases are TGTGCCAGCAGCCGTGGACAGGGCTCGGGAAACACCATATATTTT. It codes for CASSRGQGSGNTIYF.

The chain combines TRBV7-9 with TRBJ1-4; 9 bases fit TRBD1. Germline lookup yields CDR1 SEHNR and CDR2 FQNEAQ (reference sequence). V trimming: 3 bases; J trimming: 8 bases; junction bases outside the gene matches: 10. The CDR3 loop spans 16 amino acids. In nucleotides, the CDR3 is TGTGCCAGCAGCTTCACAGGGGGCATAGGTGGGGAAAAACTGTTTTTT. This sequence encodes CASSFTGGIGGEKLFF.

As concerns this clone: Mismatch with germline at one junction end may stem from a read error. The chain carries TRBV9 and TRBJ1-6; TRBD1 agrees at 8 bases. Per the germline V gene, CDR1 is SGDLS and CDR2 is YYNGEE. The CDR3 consists of 14 residues. The CDR3 protein is CASSSGQGPSSLHF. CDR3 sequence (DNA): TGTGCCAGCAGCTCAGGACAGGGCCCTTCATCCCTCCACTTT.

The chain joins TRBV11-1 to TRBJ1-6; 7 positions agree with TRBD1. V shed 3 bases and J 14 bases; nucleotides not matched to a gene: 7. The CDR3 loop spans 13 amino acids. Looked up from germline, CDR1 is SGHAT and CDR2 is FQDESV (reference sequence). This CDR3 reads CASSLPQGGTLHF. CDR3 nucleotides: TGTGCCAGCAGCTTGCCTCAGGGGGGCACCCTCCACTTT. Complete variable domain (other parts from reference TRBV11-1 and TRBJ1-6): EAEVAQSPRYKITEKSQAVAFWCDPISGHATLYWYRQILGQGPELLVQFQDESVVDDSQLPKDRFSAERLKGVDSTLKIQPAELGDSAMYLCASSLPQGGTLHFGNGTRLTVT.